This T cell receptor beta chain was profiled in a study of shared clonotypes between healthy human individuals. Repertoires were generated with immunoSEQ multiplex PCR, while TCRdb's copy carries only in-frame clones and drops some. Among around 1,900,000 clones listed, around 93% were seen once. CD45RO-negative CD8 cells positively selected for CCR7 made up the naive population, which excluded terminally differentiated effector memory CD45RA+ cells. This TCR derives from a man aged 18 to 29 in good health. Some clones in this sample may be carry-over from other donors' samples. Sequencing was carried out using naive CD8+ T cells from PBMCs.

The CDR3 here is CAWTHDTYEQYF. The CDR3, as DNA: TGTGCCTGGACGCATGATACCTACGAGCAGTACTTC. This rearrangement joins TRBV30 to TRBJ2-7, with D unclear. CDR1 and CDR2 (germline): GTSNPN, SVGIG (reference sequence). Trimming took off 4 bases at V and 2 bases at J, with 9 bases between the two ends. This CDR3 region has 12 residues. Supplemented by reference TRBV30 and TRBJ2-7, the full variable domain reads SQTIHQWPATLVQPVGSPLSLECTVEGTSNPNLYWYRQAAGRGLQLLFYSVGIGQISSEVPQNLSASRPQDRQFILSSKKLLLSDSGFYLCAWTHDTYEQYFGPGTRLTVT.